These T cell receptor beta chains were read from a single sample in a study of T cells in Graves' hyperthyroidism and ophthalmopathy. TCRdb ran MiXCR on the multiplex PCR reads and lists one entry per CDR3 protein. The table lists 500,000 or so distinct CDR3 sequences, roughly 18% of them singletons, with 15% to 20% in the top ten. The sample consisted of blood. The origin of the receptors is a woman between 18 and 30 years old with Graves' ophthalmopathy. The CDR3 runs from the conserved cysteine through the conserved F or W. A D gene is named only where the DNA matches it firmly. Size tells how often a clone was seen (once, few, many) or the class of an expanded clone, and some rows leave it out.

>.|TRBV7-2|TRBJ2-7|many
CASRPPQPSYEQYF
TGTGCCAGCAGACCTCCACAGCCCTCCTACGAGCAGTACTTC
>.|TRBV20-1|TRBJ2-5|many
CSAAWWESGWDETQYF
TGCAGTGCTGCCTGGTGGGAGTCGGGGTGGGATGAGACCCAGTACTTC
>.|TRBV11-2|TRBJ1-2|many
CASSEGTAYGYTF
TGTGCCAGCAGCGAGGGGACGGCCTATGGCTACACCTTC
>.|TRBV5-1|TRBJ1-2|once
CASSLAAGTNYGYTF
TGCGCCAGCAGCTTAGCCGCAGGCACTAACTATGGCTACACCTTC
>TRBD2|TRBV11-2|TRBJ2-1|once
CASSLGSGLGAEQFF
TGTGCCAGCAGCTTAGGATCTGGACTAGGCGCCGAGCAGTTCTTC
>.|TRBV3-1|TRBJ2-2|.
CASSPSGAGELFF
TGTGCCAGCAGCCCCTCCGGTGCCGGGGAGCTGTTTTTT
>TRBD2|TRBV5-1|TRBJ2-3|many
CASRDTSGPDTQYF
TGCGCCAGCAGGGACACTAGCGGTCCAGATACGCAGTATTTT
>.|TRBV6-6|TRBJ2-7|many
CASSYSRDSSYEQYF
TGTGCCAGCAGTTACTCGAGAGACAGCTCCTACGAGCAGTACTTC
>.|TRBV7-8|TRBJ1-3|.
CASSLGPEGNTIYF
TGTGCCAGCAGCTTGGGTCCAGAAGGAAACACCATATATTTT
>.|TRBV13|TRBJ1-2|few
CASSQTRGGGYTF
TGTGCCAGCAGCCAGACCCGGGGAGGAGGCTACACCTTC
>TRBD2|TRBV12-3/TRBV12-4|TRBJ2-1|many
CASSLEGLASNEQFF
TGTGCCAGCAGTTTGGAGGGACTAGCCTCCAATGAGCAGTTCTTC
>.|TRBV5-1|TRBJ2-1|.
CASSPDGTSYNEQFF
TGCGCCAGCAGCCCGGACGGGACCTCCTACAATGAGCAGTTCTTC
>.|TRBV29-1|TRBJ1-2|.
CSVKGSGSYGYTF
TGCAGCGTTAAAGGCAGTGGTTCCTATGGCTACACCTTC
>TRBD1|TRBV27|TRBJ2-1|.
CASSRDSLSLFFYNEQFF
TGTGCCAGCAGTCGGGACAGCCTTTCTTTATTTTTTTACAATGAGCAGTTCTTC
>.|TRBV7-2|TRBJ1-2|many
CASSLWGGYGYTF
TGTGCCAGCAGCTTATGGGGGGGATATGGCTACACCTTC
>TRBD1|TRBV5-1|TRBJ1-2|.
CASSLEPEQGTNYGYTF
TGCGCCAGCAGCTTGGAGCCTGAACAGGGGACCAACTATGGCTACACCTTC
>.|TRBV6-1|TRBJ2-5|.
CASRVQGVETQYF
TGTGCCAGCAGGGTCCAGGGCGTAGAGACCCAGTACTTC
>.|TRBV6-5|TRBJ1-5|many
CASSSEAYSNQPQHF
TGTGCCAGCAGTAGTGAGGCATATAGCAATCAGCCCCAGCATTTT
>.|TRBV11-2|TRBJ2-4|many
CASSLDAEGGYF
TGTGCCAGCAGCTTAGATGCGGAGGGAGGGTACTTC
>.|TRBV18|TRBJ1-4|.
CTSSPPLGTNEKLFF
TGTACCAGCTCACCACCTCTGGGCACTAATGAAAAACTGTTTTTT
>TRBD1|TRBV5-1|TRBJ2-5|.
CASSLGGTPGRETQYF
TGCGCCAGCAGTTTAGGGGGCACTCCGGGGAGAGAGACCCAGTACTTC
>.|TRBV5-1|TRBJ2-5|many
CASRRDSQETQYF
TGCGCCAGCAGGCGGGACAGTCAAGAGACCCAGTACTTC
>.|TRBV6-1|TRBJ2-5|many
CASSGTAFQETQYF
TGTGCCAGCAGTGGAACGGCTTTCCAAGAGACCCAGTACTTC
>TRBD2|TRBV3-1|TRBJ2-7|.
CASSQDLAGALSYEQYF
TGTGCCAGCAGCCAAGACCTAGCGGGGGCCCTCTCCTACGAGCAGTACTTC
>.|TRBV3-1|TRBJ2-1|many
CASGYGGPINEQFF
TGTGCCAGCGGTTATGGGGGGCCAATCAATGAGCAGTTCTTC
>.|TRBV28|TRBJ2-7|many
CASSSIETGKYEQYF
TGTGCCAGCAGTTCAATTGAGACAGGAAAATACGAGCAGTACTTC
>.|TRBV3-1|TRBJ1-3|many
CASSQDAGSGNTIYF
TGTGCCAGCAGCCAAGACGCGGGATCTGGAAACACCATATATTTT
>TRBD1|TRBV25-1|TRBJ2-7|many
CASIGLTGERSGEQYF
TGTGCCAGCATCGGATTGACAGGGGAAAGGAGTGGCGAGCAGTACTTC
>.|TRBV20-1|TRBJ2-1|many
CSACALIGKQGNEQFF
TGCAGTGCTTGTGCCCTTATAGGGAAACAAGGCAATGAGCAGTTCTTC
>.|TRBV6-2/TRBV6-3|TRBJ2-3|.
CAISQDSQVTDTQYF
TGTGCCATCAGTCAGGACAGCCAGGTCACAGATACGCAGTATTTT
>TRBD1|TRBV20-1|TRBJ1-2|.
CSATPGQKYGYTF
TGCAGTGCTACTCCGGGACAGAAATATGGCTACACCTTC
>.|TRBV28|TRBJ1-5|.
CASSLRLMNQPQHF
TGTGCCAGCAGTTTAAGGCTTATGAATCAGCCCCAGCATTTT
>.|TRBV4-3|TRBJ2-5|few
CASSQERLRGETQYF
TGCGCCAGCAGCCAAGAGAGGCTAAGGGGAGAGACCCAGTACTTC
>.|TRBV3-1|TRBJ2-7|.
CASSQEGRAYEQYF
TGTGCCAGCAGCCAAGAAGGACGCGCCTACGAGCAGTACTTC
>.|TRBV7-9|TRBJ2-3|many
CASSWGGTDTQYF
TGTGCCAGCAGCTGGGGCGGCACAGATACGCAGTATTTT
>.|TRBV9|TRBJ2-1|few
CASSLPGGGSEQFF
TGTGCCAGCAGCCTCCCCGGGGGTGGGAGTGAGCAGTTCTTC
>TRBD2|TRBV27|TRBJ2-3|.
CASRGLAGADTQYF
TGTGCCAGCAGGGGACTAGCGGGCGCAGATACGCAGTATTTT
>.|TRBV30|TRBJ1-6|once
CAWSDGAPRSPLHF
TGTGCCTGGAGTGACGGGGCTCCTCGATCACCCCTCCACTTT
>TRBD1|TRBV13|TRBJ1-6|few
CASSLATGTGESRSPLHF
TGTGCCAGCAGCTTAGCTACCGGGACAGGGGAATCTCGCTCACCCCTCCACTTT
>TRBD2|TRBV20-1|TRBJ2-1|.
CSASGTSGGYEQFF
TGCAGTGCTAGTGGGACTAGCGGGGGCTATGAGCAGTTCTTC
>TRBD2|TRBV24-1|TRBJ2-3|once
CATSDPLAGGPKDTQYF
TGTGCCACCAGTGACCCCCTAGCGGGGGGCCCTAAAGATACGCAGTATTTT
>.|TRBV20-1|TRBJ2-3|many
CSAPAEGSADTQYF
TGCAGTGCCCCGGCGGAGGGCAGTGCAGATACGCAGTATTTT
>.|TRBV27|TRBJ2-5|many
CASSPGQGWGETQYF
TGTGCCAGCAGTCCCGGGCAAGGGTGGGGGGAGACCCAGTACTTC
>TRBD1|TRBV7-2|TRBJ1-2|.
CASSLYGTGGDGYTF
TGTGCCAGCAGCTTATATGGGACAGGGGGCGATGGCTACACCTTC
>.|TRBV11-2|TRBJ2-2|many
CASSLVRTRLTGELFF
TGTGCCAGCAGCTTAGTGCGGACCCGATTGACCGGGGAGCTGTTTTTT
>TRBD2|TRBV3-1|TRBJ2-3|many
CASSQGLAGLDTQYF
TGTGCCAGCAGCCAAGGGTTAGCGGGTTTGGATACGCAGTATTTT
>.|TRBV18|TRBJ2-7|many
CASSPDERGAEQYF
TGTGCCAGCTCACCAGATGAACGGGGAGCCGAGCAGTACTTC
>.|TRBV29-1|TRBJ1-1|few
CSAGGTEAFF
TGCAGCGCGGGGGGCACTGAAGCTTTCTTT
>.|TRBV5-8|TRBJ1-1|few
CASSSYTVMNTEAFF
TGTGCCAGCAGCTCTTACACCGTCATGAACACTGAAGCTTTCTTT
>TRBD1|TRBV20-1|TRBJ1-5|many
CSALGQVYNQPQHF
TGCAGTGCACTGGGACAGGTTTACAATCAGCCCCAGCATTTT
>TRBD1|TRBV28|TRBJ1-6|few
CASSQDRNSYNSPLHF
TGTGCCAGCAGCCAGGACAGGAACTCCTATAATTCACCCCTCCACTTT
>.|TRBV7-9|TRBJ2-7|many
CASSFPAGERHDSAEQYF
TGTGCCAGCAGCTTTCCCGCGGGTGAGCGGCATGACTCTGCCGAGCAGTACTTC
>TRBD1|TRBV5-1|TRBJ1-1|few
CASSLGGTGPTEAFF
TGCGCCAGCAGCTTGGGGGGGACAGGGCCCACTGAAGCTTTCTTT
>TRBD2|TRBV4-1|TRBJ2-7|few
CASSQEPAGYEQYF
TGCGCCAGCAGCCAAGAACCAGCGGGGTACGAGCAGTACTTC
>TRBD1|TRBV11-2|TRBJ1-4|many
CASRVTGEIGNEKLFF
TGTGCCAGCAGGGTTACAGGGGAAATAGGCAATGAAAAACTGTTTTTT
>TRBD1|TRBV28|TRBJ1-6|many
CASSNRGFNSPLHF
TGTGCCAGCAGTAACAGGGGTTTCAATTCACCCCTCCACTTT
>.|TRBV4-2|TRBJ1-2|.
CASSQDLGEPNYGYTF
TGTGCCAGCAGCCAAGATTTGGGAGAACCTAACTATGGCTACACCTTC
>TRBD1|TRBV4-3|TRBJ2-7|few
CASSRQGDGSYEQYF
TGCGCCAGCAGCCGACAGGGGGACGGCTCCTACGAGCAGTACTTC
>TRBD2|TRBV6-2/TRBV6-3|TRBJ2-1|many
CASRDPTGTSGSKLPNEQFF
TGTGCCAGCAGAGACCCTACCGGGACTAGCGGGAGTAAATTACCGAATGAGCAGTTCTTC